The 24 T cell receptor beta chains listed next were all sequenced from one sample in a study of lymphopenia after photon versus proton radiotherapy (dated by TCRdb to between 2018 and 2021). Library method: the immunoSEQ multiplex PCR assay. Sourced from immuneACCESS, this table was stored by TCRdb with only in-frame sequences that have V and J called. A share of the clones is absent; for the studies checked, an unresolved V gene accounts for under half, and the remainder has no known explanation. Recorded for this sample are about 50,000 clones; roughly 90% of them occurred a single time. Jointly, the top ten make up approximately 19% of the sample. Sequencing used peripheral blood, obtained from a patient treated with photon-based radiotherapy. These receptors all stem from a middle-aged woman with cholangiocarcinoma.

The chain couples TRBV5-8 to TRBJ1-2, with D possibly being TRBD1 (6 bases). The CDR3 has 16 amino acids. V lost 0 bases and J lost 2, with 14 bases in between. From germline, CDR1 is SGHTS and CDR2 YDEGEE. The CDR3 nucleotides read TGTGCCAGCAGCTTGGTCAGGGGTATAACAAACTATGGCTACACCTTC. Translating it yields CASSLVRGITNYGYTF.

CDR3 nucleotides: TGTGCCAGTAGTTCGCCGGGACTAAAGAACACCGGGGAGCTGTTTTTT. The encoded protein is CASSSPGLKNTGELFF. The chain uses TRBV19 and TRBJ2-2; 7 bases line up with TRBD2. J lost 1 base, V lost 5 bases, and 7 bases had no gene match. This CDR3 has 16 residues. Germline CDR1 and CDR2: LNHDA and SQIVND (reference sequence).

The V call is TRBV9, the J call TRBJ2-2, with D uncertain. The V and J ends lost 0 bases and 6 bases respectively, with 3 bases between them. CDR1 SGDLS and CDR2 YYNGEE come from the germline V gene. The CDR3 runs to 12 residues. The CDR3 DNA reads TGTGCCAGCAGCGTAGTCGCCGGGGAGCTGTTTTTT. Translated: CASSVVAGELFF. The full variable domain, in which reference TRBV9 and TRBJ2-2 provide the parts outside the CDR3, is DSGVTQTPKHLITATGQRVTLRCSPRSGDLSVYWYQQSLDQGLQFLIQYYNGEERAKGNILERFSAQQFPDLHSELNLSSLELGDSALYFCASSVVAGELFFGEGSRLTVL.

J is TRBJ2-7 and V is TRBV6-5, with TRBD1 as a possible D gene (5 bases). Trimming removed 6 bases at V and 4 bases at J, with 10 bases between. This CDR3 contains 12 residues. Germline V gene data show CDR1 as MNHEY and CDR2 as SVGAGI. CDR3 coding DNA: TGTGCCAGCAGCCAAGGGGATTACGAGCAGTACTTC. Its translation is CASSQGDYEQYF.

The rearrangement uses TRBV9 and TRBJ2-3; 10 bases fit TRBD2. This CDR3 is built from 16 residues. V lost 3 bases to trimming and J lost 1 base; unmatched junction nucleotides: 5. Germline V gene sequence: CDR1 SGDLS, CDR2 YYNGEE. In nucleotides, the CDR3 is TGTGCCAGCAGCGCGAGCGGGAGGGCCGGCACAGATACGCAGTATTTT. It yields the protein CASSASGRAGTDTQYF. The whole variable domain, filled in from reference TRBV9 and TRBJ2-3, reads DSGVTQTPKHLITATGQRVTLRCSPRSGDLSVYWYQQSLDQGLQFLIQYYNGEERAKGNILERFSAQQFPDLHSELNLSSLELGDSALYFCASSASGRAGTDTQYFGPGTRLTVL.

This chain joins TRBV4-2 and TRBJ2-5, with a tentative D call TRBD1 (5 bases). The CDR3 sequence is 14 residues long. Between the trimmed V and J ends, which lost 3 bases and 8 bases, there was a span of 16 bases. The germline V gene encodes CDR1 LGHNA and CDR2 YNFKEQ. CDR3 loop: CASSQEQALGTQYF. CDR3 sequence (DNA): TGTGCCAGCAGCCAGGAACAGGCCCTAGGAACCCAGTACTTC.

The chain uses TRBV2 and TRBJ1-5; D unresolved. The V gene's germline CDR1 is SNHLY and CDR2 FYNNEI. V was shortened by 5 bases and J by 6 bases, with 11 bases between the two germline ends. This CDR3 has 13 amino acids. The CDR3 nucleotides are TGTGCCAGCAGTACGAACCCCGTTCAGCCCCAGCATTTT. Its protein is CASSTNPVQPQHF.

The chain combines TRBV6-6 with TRBJ2-5; D might be TRBD1 (5 bases). Germline assignment: CDR1 MNHNY and CDR2 SVGAGI (reference sequence). The CDR3 covers 14 residues. Trimming pared 7 bases from V and 2 bases from J, leaving 14 bases between. CDR3 amino acids: CASTPLGQQETQYF. The CDR3 bases are TGTGCCAGCACCCCCTTGGGGCAGCAAGAGACCCAGTACTTC.

The V call is TRBV5-1, the J call TRBJ2-6, with a possible D match to TRBD1 (6 bases). Germline V CDR1 and CDR2: SGHRS, YFSETQ. CDR3 length: 17 amino acids. The V end was cut by 4 bases, the J end by 0 bases, with 14 bases between. For the CDR3, the DNA is TGCGCCAGCAGCGAGGGGGACACCTACTCTGGGGCCAACGTCCTGACTTTC. Translation: CASSEGDTYSGANVLTF.

On this clone itself: This CDR3 is also generated by other DNA sequences in the sample. V is TRBV7-3 and J is TRBJ2-3, with 7 positions matching TRBD2. Germline assignment: CDR1 SGHTA and CDR2 FQGTGA. V was pared by 2 bases and J by 6 bases, with 5 bases of the junction left unmatched. The CDR3 length is 14 residues. CDR3 coding DNA: TGTGCCAGCAGCTTAGGCGGGAGCAGCGATACGCAGTATTTT. It is translated as CASSLGGSSDTQYF.

For the CDR3, the DNA is TGTGCCAGCAGACCCGGGAGGCTTCACAATGAGCAGTTCTTC. Its translation is CASRPGRLHNEQFF. The chain uses TRBV28 and TRBJ2-1; 7 bases fit TRBD2. Germline CDR1 and CDR2: MDHEN and SYDVKM. Trimming cost V 6 bases and J 5 bases; bases outside gene matches: 7. The CDR3 covers 14 residues. The full variable domain, with the rest looked up from reference TRBV28 and TRBJ2-1, is DVKVTQSSRYLVKRTGEKVFLECVQDMDHENMFWYRQDPGLGLRLIYFSYDVKMKEKGDIPEGYSVSREKKERFSLILESASTNQTSMYLCASRPGRLHNEQFFGPGTRLTVL.

V and J are TRBV5-6 and TRBJ2-7; TRBD2 agrees at 14 bases. CDR3 length equals 15 residues. Germline assignment: CDR1 SGHDT and CDR2 YYEEEE. After removal of 4 bases from V and 5 bases from J, the junction contained 5 bases not matched to a gene. For the CDR3, the DNA is TGTGCCAGCAGCCCGAGACTAGCGGGAGGGAACGAGCAGTACTTC. This gives the protein CASSPRLAGGNEQYF.

The CDR3 here is CASSLDGTGGSPLHF. Here the CDR3 DNA reads TGTGCCAGCAGTTTAGATGGGACGGGAGGTTCACCCCTCCACTTT. This sequence joins TRBV28 and TRBJ1-6; a weak D match, TRBD1 (5 bases). The V end was cut by 2 bases, the J end by 9 bases, with 14 bases between. The CDR3 totals 15 residues. Per germline, CDR1 MDHEN and CDR2 SYDVKM.

The gene calls are TRBV2 and TRBJ2-5, with unresolved D. CDR3 length: 11 amino acids. The V and J ends lost 5 bases and 5 bases respectively, with 6 bases between them. Per germline, CDR1 SNHLY and CDR2 FYNNEI. CDR3 DNA: TGTGCCAGCAGTTTTGTGGAGACCCAGTACTTC. Residues: CASSFVETQYF.

V and J are TRBV11-1 and TRBJ2-3; a weak D match, TRBD2 (7 bases). Looked up from germline, CDR1 is SGHAT and CDR2 is FQDESV (reference sequence). The CDR3 runs to 17 residues. Trimming shortened V by 2 bases and J by 2 bases, and 17 bases separated the two germline ends. The CDR3 protein is CASSLLGGGLPTDTQYF. CDR3 DNA sequence: TGTGCCAGCAGCTTACTAGGGGGGGGCCTACCCACAGATACGCAGTATTTT.

This chain links TRBV11-1 with TRBJ1-2; no definite D call. Germline V gives CDR1 SGHAT, CDR2 FQDESV (reference sequence). This CDR3 spans 12 amino acids. V was clipped by 1 base and J by 4 bases, with 4 bases between them. The CDR3 reads CASSLGSYGYTF. CDR3 DNA sequence: TGTGCCAGCAGCTTAGGCAGCTATGGCTACACCTTC. The whole variable domain, remainder taken from reference TRBV11-1 and TRBJ1-2, is EAEVAQSPRYKITEKSQAVAFWCDPISGHATLYWYRQILGQGPELLVQFQDESVVDDSQLPKDRFSAERLKGVDSTLKIQPAELGDSAMYLCASSLGSYGYTFGSGTRLTVV.

This clone came up a few times. The chain uses TRBV5-8 and TRBJ2-2; 8 positions match TRBD1. Losses at the gene ends were 3 bases for V and 6 bases for J; bases not matched to a gene: 7. The CDR3 length is 15 residues. The germline CDR1 and CDR2 sequences are SGHTS and YDEGEE. The CDR3 DNA follows: TGTGCCAGCAGCTGGTGGACAGGGATGGCCGGGGAGCTGTTTTTT. Protein: CASSWWTGMAGELFF.

The J gene is TRBJ1-2, the V gene TRBV9; 9 bases align to TRBD1. The trim removed 4 bases at V and 8 bases at J, leaving 15 bases unmatched. This CDR3 has 16 amino acids. Looked up from germline, CDR1 is SGDLS and CDR2 is YYNGEE. CDR3 sequence reads: CASSYKSGTGIWGYTF. CDR3 bases: TGTGCCAGCAGCTACAAAAGCGGGACAGGGATTTGGGGCTACACCTTC. Drawing the rest from reference TRBV9 and TRBJ1-2, the complete variable domain is DSGVTQTPKHLITATGQRVTLRCSPRSGDLSVYWYQQSLDQGLQFLIQYYNGEERAKGNILERFSAQQFPDLHSELNLSSLELGDSALYFCASSYKSGTGIWGYTFGSGTRLTVV.

The chain links TRBV6-6 to TRBJ2-7, with 8 positions matching TRBD1. Germline CDR1 and CDR2: MNHNY and SVGAGI (reference sequence). With V trimmed by 0 bases and J by 5 bases, 9 bases remained unmatched. This CDR3 has 16 residues. CDR3 amino acids: CASSYSRQGIGHEQYF. Here the CDR3 DNA reads TGTGCCAGCAGTTACTCGAGACAGGGGATTGGTCACGAGCAGTACTTC.

V gene TRBV6-5 combines with J gene TRBJ2-2, with TRBD2 as a possible D gene (6 bases). Germline V gives CDR1 MNHEY, CDR2 SVGAGI. V lost 0 bases to trimming and J lost 7 bases, with 9 bases between them. There are 14 residues in the CDR3. This CDR3 reads CASSYSRGFGELFF. CDR3 nucleotides: TGTGCCAGCAGTTACTCACGGGGGTTCGGGGAGCTGTTTTTT.

V usage is TRBV18 and J usage is TRBJ1-1, with D perhaps TRBD1 (5 bases). Germline V lookup: CDR1 KGHSH, CDR2 LQKENI. The CDR3 runs 14 residues. V dropped 6 bases and J dropped 4 bases, with 15 bases sitting between them. Here the CDR3 reads CASSWGGVGTEAFF. The CDR3 DNA reads TGTGCCAGCTCTTGGGGCGGGGTTGGCACTGAAGCTTTCTTT.

The genes are TRBV7-2 and TRBJ1-5; 9 nucleotides agree with TRBD1. Germline lookup yields CDR1 SGHTA and CDR2 FQGNSA. This CDR3 spans 15 amino acids. Trimming at V came to 5 bases and at J to 3 bases, leaving 5 bases not matched to a gene. CDR3 protein: CASSRGQGNNQPQHF. The CDR3 DNA reads TGTGCCAGCAGCCGGGGACAGGGAAACAATCAGCCCCAGCATTTT.

The chain has TRBV11-1 and TRBJ1-1, with 7 positions matching TRBD1. CDR3 size: 12 residues. Germline V gene lookup returns CDR1 SGHAT and CDR2 FQDESV (reference sequence). V shed 3 bases, J shed 8 bases, and the junction held 3 bases outside the gene matches. The CDR3 sequence: CASSLDRFEAFF. CDR3 DNA: TGTGCCAGCAGCTTGGACAGGTTCGAAGCTTTCTTT. The full variable domain, completed using reference TRBV11-1 and TRBJ1-1, is EAEVAQSPRYKITEKSQAVAFWCDPISGHATLYWYRQILGQGPELLVQFQDESVVDDSQLPKDRFSAERLKGVDSTLKIQPAELGDSAMYLCASSLDRFEAFFGQGTRLTVV.

This clone turned up a few times. The V gene is TRBV19, the J gene TRBJ1-1, with no clear D. CDR1 and CDR2 (germline): LNHDA, SQIVND (reference sequence). Trimming took off 2 bases at V and 1 base at J, with 8 bases between the two ends. The length of the CDR3 is 14 residues. CDR3 bases: TGTGCCAGTAGTATAAGGCCCGAGAACACTGAAGCTTTCTTT. Its translation is CASSIRPENTEAFF.